Presented here are 32 T cell receptor beta chains from one specimen sequenced in a study of Graves' ophthalmopathy and Graves' hyperthyroidism. Researchers took RNA transcripts and amplified TCR beta CDR3 regions from them. HTBI primers primed a first-round RT-PCR, and a second-round multiplex PCR followed. TCRdb called the multiplex PCR reads again in MiXCR, with one record for every CDR3 protein. The sample lists 300,000 to 500,000 distinct CDR3 sequences; over 15% were seen once. Input material: peripheral blood. Receptor source: a woman younger than 30 with stable Graves' hyperthyroidism.

The V and J genes are TRBV28 and TRBJ2-7; 8 bases align to TRBD2. J lost 0 bases, V lost 6 bases, and 4 bases had no gene match. Germline lookup yields CDR1 MDHEN and CDR2 SYDVKM. CDR3 length: 14 residues. The chain's CDR3 is CASSYGRDSYEQYF. CDR3 bases: TGTGCCAGCAGCTACGGGAGGGACTCCTACGAGCAGTACTTC.

The table lists this clonotype with many counts. This chain joins TRBV6-5 and TRBJ2-6; no reliable D call. There are 15 residues in the CDR3. Between the trimmed V and J ends, which lost 1 base and 1 base, there was a span of 5 bases. Germline V gives CDR1 MNHEY, CDR2 SVGAGI. In DNA form, the CDR3 reads TGTGCCAGCAGTTACTTGGCTTCTGGGGCCAACGTCCTGACTTTC. It specifies CASSYLASGANVLTF.

This clonotype was detected ten times or more. The chain is built from TRBV9 and TRBJ1-1; D ambiguous. Trimming left V 4 bases short and J 10 bases short, with 11 bases between. The CDR3 is 11 residues long. Germline CDR1 SGDLS, CDR2 YYNGEE. The CDR3 sequence is CASSPSKGAFF. Here the CDR3 DNA reads TGTGCCAGCAGCCCTTCCAAGGGAGCTTTCTTT.

In the case of this clonotype: A read error may explain this, as a much larger clone is one base away. V and J are TRBV6-1 and TRBJ2-7, with 8 bases matching TRBD1. The CDR3 sequence is 14 residues long. Germline CDR1 reads MNHNS; CDR2 reads SASEGT. The CDR3: CTSSRTGGSYEQYF. CDR3 DNA: TGTACCAGCAGCCGAACAGGGGGCTCCTACGAGCAGTACTTC.

This clonotype was seen at least ten times. The chain links TRBV12-5 to TRBJ2-5, with TRBD1 as a possible D gene (6 bases). Trimming cost V 7 bases and J 1 base, with 19 bases left between them. The CDR3 spans 16 residues. Germline values: CDR1 LGHNT, CDR2 FRNRAP. In nucleotides, the CDR3 is TGTGCTAGTGCTCCGATGGACTGGGGGCTCCAAGAGACCCAGTACTTC. Protein: CASAPMDWGLQETQYF.

The table lists this clonotype with many counts. This rearrangement joins TRBV3-1 to TRBJ1-2, with D possibly matching TRBD1 (5 bases). The V gene's germline CDR1 is LGHDT and CDR2 YNNKEL (reference sequence). Trimming cost V 2 bases and J 6 bases, with 13 bases left between them. CDR3 length equals 14 residues. CDR3 coding DNA: TGTGCCAGCAGCCAAAAGGGACGGGTCGATGGCTACACCTTC. Amino acid sequence: CASSQKGRVDGYTF.

The chain is built from TRBV30 and TRBJ1-2, with 8 bases identical to TRBD1. The germline V gene has CDR1 GTSNPN and CDR2 SVGIG (reference sequence). This CDR3 has 17 amino acids. The ends lost 2 bases at V and 1 base at J; junction bases unmatched: 12. In DNA form, the CDR3 reads TGTGCCTGGAGTACGCGGACAGGGCGGAAGGGTAACTATGGCTACACCTTC. Translated: CAWSTRTGRKGNYGYTF.

At least ten counts were recorded for this clonotype. This rearrangement joins TRBV7-3 to TRBJ2-5; tentatively, D is TRBD2 (5 bases). CDR3 size: 16 residues. From germline, CDR1 is SGHTA and CDR2 FQGTGA. The ends were cut back, 5 bases at V and 2 bases at J, with 18 bases in the middle. The CDR3 reads CASSPGLGRGQETQYF. The CDR3, as DNA: TGTGCCAGCAGCCCGGGGTTGGGGAGAGGACAAGAGACCCAGTACTTC.

This clonotype was seen ten or more times. V is TRBV27 and J is TRBJ1-1; tentative D call: TRBD1 (6 bases). The germline gives CDR1 MNHEY, CDR2 SMNVEV (reference sequence). The V end was cut by 4 bases, the J end by 4 bases, with 19 bases between. This CDR3 spans 16 amino acids. DNA for the CDR3: TGTGCCAGCAGTTATCGGGCAGGTGGAGGGGGCACTGAAGCTTTCTTT. As protein: CASSYRAGGGGTEAFF.

This clonotype has at least ten counts. The J gene is TRBJ1-1, the V gene TRBV5-6; tentatively, D is TRBD1 (5 bases). The V end lost 0 bases, the J end lost 10 bases, and 10 bases lay between the germline ends. This CDR3 region has 12 residues. Germline CDR1 reads SGHDT; CDR2 reads YYEEEE. CDR3 loop: CASSLVGEAAFF. CDR3 DNA: TGTGCCAGCAGCTTGGTAGGGGAGGCAGCTTTCTTT.

This clonotype was detected many times. The chain recombines TRBV12-3 or TRBV12-4 with TRBJ1-6; D is uncertain. The CDR3 has 15 amino acids. Trimming pared 3 bases from V and 4 bases from J, leaving 10 bases between. This chain's CDR3 is CASSLGRRYNSPLHF. As DNA, the CDR3 is TGTGCCAGCAGTTTGGGGAGACGGTATAATTCACCCCTCCACTTT.

This clonotype was detected only a few times. The chain's CDR3 is CASSLAAGILYYEQYF. CDR3 bases: TGTGCCAGCAGCTTAGCGGCGGGGATTTTATACTACGAGCAGTACTTC. This rearrangement joins TRBV7-8 to TRBJ2-7; possibly TRBD2 for D (6 bases). The CDR3 loop spans 16 amino acids. Per the germline V gene, CDR1 is SGHVS and CDR2 is FQNEAQ. Between the trimmed V and J ends, which lost 0 bases and 3 bases, there was a span of 15 bases.

In this sample, this clonotype turned up many times. V is TRBV5-6 and J is TRBJ1-5; D uncertain. From germline, CDR1 is SGHDT and CDR2 YYEEEE. The CDR3 length is 14 residues. Trimming stripped 2 bases from V and 6 bases from J, with 12 bases between. The CDR3 loop is CASSFQTSSQPQHF. As DNA, the CDR3 is TGTGCCAGCAGCTTCCAGACCTCCAGTCAGCCCCAGCATTTT.

This clonotype occurred many times. The V call is TRBV12-3 or TRBV12-4, the J call TRBJ1-6; a possible D gene is TRBD1 (6 bases). Trimming stripped 1 base from V and 10 bases from J, with 11 bases between. CDR3 length: 14 amino acids. The CDR3 is CASSLDRARSPLHF. CDR3 DNA sequence: TGTGCCAGCAGTTTAGACAGGGCACGCTCACCCCTCCACTTT.

This clonotype was counted ten times or more. CDR3 sequence reads: CASRPKIDRVNTEAFF. DNA for the CDR3: TGTGCCAGCAGACCAAAAATCGACAGGGTGAACACTGAAGCTTTCTTT. V gene TRBV11-1 combines with J gene TRBJ1-1, with TRBD1 matching over 7 bases. This CDR3 contains 16 residues. After removal of 6 bases from V and 0 bases from J, the junction contained 10 bases not matched to a gene. Germline V CDR1 and CDR2: SGHAT, FQDESV (reference sequence).

The rearrangement joins TRBV6-2 or TRBV6-3 to TRBJ1-2; the match to TRBD1 covers 8 bases. Per the germline V gene, CDR1 is MNHEY and CDR2 is SVGEGT. The CDR3 contains 18 residues. The J segment lost 4 bases and the V segment lost 0 bases, leaving 13 bases of the junction unmatched. In DNA form, the CDR3 reads TGTGCCAGCAGTTACTCGCCCGGACAGGGTATACGGGGCTATGGCTACACCTTC. Translating it yields CASSYSPGQGIRGYGYTF.

There are a few counts of this clonotype. Likely a read error: the CDR3 ends without its conserved phenylalanine or tryptophan. The DNA is omitted, as the CDR3 cannot be located on it reliably, and the CDR3 follows TCRdb's listing. This chain links TRBV6-5 with TRBJ2-2; TRBD2 was called by the table and not checked on the DNA. CDR1 MNHEY and CDR2 SVGAGI come from the germline V gene. The CDR3 region is 15 residues in length, termini included. Here the CDR3 reads CASSYGTSDSGELCL.

This clonotype was seen at least ten times. The chain has TRBV29-1 and TRBJ1-2; TRBD1 agrees at 8 bases. The junction had 4 bases not matched to a gene; V was cut back by 6 bases and J by 4 bases. CDR3 length: 12 residues. Per the germline V gene, CDR1 is SQVTM and CDR2 is ANQGSEA. The CDR3 protein is CSVRTGIYGYTF. The CDR3 nucleotides are TGCAGCGTAAGGACAGGGATCTATGGCTACACCTTC.

This clonotype has just a few counts. At one boundary the junction diverges from the germline segment, which might be a read error. The rearrangement links TRBV12-3 or TRBV12-4 to TRBJ1-1; D gene ambiguous. The CDR3 has 13 amino acids. The CDR3 loop reads CASSLNEVTEAFF. The CDR3 DNA reads TGTGCCAGCAGCCTTAATGAGGTCACTGAAGCCTTCTTT.

J is TRBJ2-2 and V is TRBV12-3 or TRBV12-4; 7 bases match TRBD1. There are 15 residues in the CDR3. V lost 6 bases to trimming and J lost 3 bases; unmatched junction nucleotides: 7. The CDR3 DNA reads TGTGCCAGCAGCCTCCACAGGGGAGACACCGGGGAGCTGTTTTTT. It codes for CASSLHRGDTGELFF.

This clonotype showed up many times. The chain links TRBV6-1 to TRBJ1-1; 8 nucleotides line up with TRBD1. The V gene end was trimmed by 7 bases and the J gene end by 2 bases; junction bases not matched to a gene: 12. Germline values: CDR1 MNHNS, CDR2 SASEGT. The CDR3 runs to 16 residues. The CDR3 DNA is TGTGCCAGCACACGAGGCAGGGGGCGAGGAAACACTGAAGCTTTCTTT. Residues: CASTRGRGRGNTEAFF.

This clonotype is medium-sized. V is TRBV20-1 and J is TRBJ2-5, with 7 bases fitting TRBD1. V shed 4 bases, J shed 1 base, and the junction held 6 bases outside the gene matches. The CDR3 is made up of 14 amino acids. In germline, CDR1 is DFQATT, CDR2 SNEGSKA (reference sequence). CDR3 protein: CSAKKGQAQETQYF. CDR3 sequence (DNA): TGCAGTGCTAAAAAAGGACAGGCCCAAGAGACCCAGTACTTC.

The chain combines TRBV7-8 with TRBJ1-1; D may be TRBD1 (6 bases). The CDR3 length is 15 residues. Between the trimmed V and J ends, which lost 5 bases and 1 base, there was a span of 14 bases. The germline gives CDR1 SGHVS, CDR2 FQNEAQ. The CDR3 sequence is CASSESTGQNTEAFF. The CDR3 DNA reads TGTGCCAGCAGCGAAAGTACGGGACAGAACACTGAAGCTTTCTTT. The whole variable domain, filled in from reference TRBV7-8 and TRBJ1-1, reads GAGVSQSPRYKVAKRGQDVALRCDPISGHVSLFWYQQALGQGPEFLTYFQNEAQLDKSGLPSDRFFAERPEGSVSTLKIQRTQQEDSAVYLCASSESTGQNTEAFFGQGTRLTVV.

In its sample, this clonotype was seen many times. The gene calls are TRBV15 and TRBJ1-6; TRBD1 might be the D (5 bases). The V end was cut by 1 base, the J end by 7 bases, with 8 bases between. The CDR3 is 14 amino acids. CDR1 is LNHNV, CDR2 YYDKDF, per germline (reference sequence). The CDR3 sequence is CATSRVEGNSPLHF. The CDR3 DNA sequence: TGTGCCACCAGCAGAGTGGAGGGGAATTCACCCCTCCACTTT.

Ten or more counts support this clonotype. The rearrangement links TRBV11-2 to TRBJ1-4; D remains ambiguous. Germline V gives CDR1 SGHAT, CDR2 FQNNGV. Between the trimmed V and J ends, which lost 2 bases and 6 bases, there was a span of 10 bases. This CDR3 is built from 14 residues. The CDR3 coding sequence is TGTGCCAGCAGCTTAAGGGTTTCAGATGAAAAACTGTTTTTT. Translating it yields CASSLRVSDEKLFF.

This clonotype was found many times. The V gene is TRBV20-1, the J gene TRBJ1-2, with D tentatively TRBD1 (5 bases). Between the trimmed V and J ends, which lost 6 bases and 4 bases, there was a span of 12 bases. Germline lookup yields CDR1 DFQATT and CDR2 SNEGSKA (reference sequence). The CDR3 is 12 residues long. The CDR3 spells CSAHRGIYGYTF. The CDR3 region has the DNA TGCAGTGCGCACCGGGGGATCTATGGCTACACCTTC.

This clonotype was seen ten or more times. V usage is TRBV5-1 and J usage is TRBJ2-5, with D perhaps given as TRBD1 or TRBD2 (5 bases each). The V gene's germline CDR1 is SGHRS and CDR2 YFSETQ. V was shortened by 2 bases and J by 1 base, with 15 bases between the two germline ends. The CDR3 contains 16 residues. CDR3: CASSFGALLPQETQYF. CDR3 coding DNA: TGCGCCAGCAGCTTCGGGGCGCTCCTCCCCCAAGAGACCCAGTACTTC.

This clonotype has a handful of counts. The V call is TRBV29-1, the J call TRBJ1-5; D gene unclear. Germline-derived CDR1 and CDR2 are SQVTM and ANQGSEA. V was pared by 0 bases and J by 0 bases, with 9 bases between. The CDR3 has 15 residues. The CDR3 DNA follows: TGCAGCGTTGAAGAAGAAGGAGATAGCAATCAGCCCCAGCATTTT. Its translation: CSVEEEGDSNQPQHF.

This clonotype was detected ten times or more. The chain employs TRBV19 and TRBJ1-5; no reliable D call. Germline assignment: CDR1 LNHDA and CDR2 SQIVND (reference sequence). This CDR3 spans 12 amino acids. Between the trimmed V and J ends, which lost 5 bases and 7 bases, there was a span of 9 bases. The CDR3 loop is CASSYQEQPQHF. CDR3 nucleotide sequence: TGTGCCAGTAGTTATCAGGAACAGCCCCAGCATTTT. The full variable domain, its missing parts supplied by reference TRBV19 and TRBJ1-5, is DGGITQSPKYLFRKEGQNVTLSCEQNLNHDAMYWYRQDPGQGLRLIYYSQIVNDFQKGDIAEGYSVSREKKESFPLTVTSAQKNPTAFYLCASSYQEQPQHFGDGTRLSIL.

V is TRBV12-5 and J is TRBJ2-7, with TRBD1 as a possible D gene (5 bases). Germline V gene sequence: CDR1 LGHNT, CDR2 FRNRAP. Trimming removed 4 bases at V and 6 bases at J, with 10 bases between. CDR3 length: 12 amino acids. The CDR3, as DNA: TGTGCTAGTGGTTCAGGGTCGGCCGAGCAGTACTTC. Protein: CASGSGSAEQYF.

This clonotype was observed many times. V is TRBV6-2 or TRBV6-3 and J is TRBJ2-2; no reliable D call. V lost 8 bases to trimming and J lost 2 bases, with 18 bases between them. CDR1 MNHEY and CDR2 SVGEGT come from the germline V gene. The CDR3 totals 16 residues. CDR3 amino acids: CASAPRLFFNTGELFF. The CDR3 DNA follows: TGTGCCAGCGCCCCTCGGTTGTTCTTCAACACCGGGGAGCTGTTTTTT.

This clonotype was observed at least ten times. The chain uses TRBV5-1 and TRBJ1-5; possible D gene TRBD1, 6 bases. Trimming left V 4 bases short and J 2 bases short, with 16 bases between. The CDR3 runs 16 residues. Germline V gene sequence: CDR1 SGHRS, CDR2 YFSETQ. CDR3 loop: CASSRYRVLGNQPQHF. The CDR3, as DNA: TGCGCCAGCAGCCGATACAGGGTATTGGGCAATCAGCCCCAGCATTTT.